The clone carrying this T cell receptor (beta chain) was counted once. Antigen specificity is unknown. The record originates from a study of cytomegalovirus exposure and HLA in healthy donors. Some clones are missing from TCRdb's copy, which holds only in-frame ones; the method was immunoSEQ multiplex PCR. The table has roughly 250,000 clones, around 85% seen once. V was shortened by 3 bases and J by 0 bases, with 16 bases between the two germline ends. Germline V lookup: CDR1 SGHNT, CDR2 YYREEE (reference sequence). This CDR3 comprises 16 residues. Study-level results: Most TCR sequences were uncommon, yet certain public TCRs appeared in many donors.

The sequence was obtained from a woman aged 25 to 45 in good health and CMV-seropositive. The material sequenced was PBMCs. This chain links TRBV5-4 with TRBJ2-7; perhaps TRBD1 as D (6 bases). The CDR3 sequence: CASSYVGQPISYEQYF. CDR3 DNA sequence: TGTGCCAGCAGCTACGTCGGACAGCCGATCTCCTACGAGCAGTACTTC.